This T cell receptor (beta chain) was found in a study of brain T cells in children with intractable seizures. Generated by immunoSEQ multiplex PCR, the TCRdb table keeps only in-frame clones and is missing some. Of approximately 40,000 clones listed, 75% to 95% are singletons. Germline CDR1 and CDR2: MGHRA and YSYEKL. This CDR3 comprises 15 residues. The ends were cut back, 0 bases at V and 5 bases at J, with 8 bases in the middle. The TCR comes from a girl aged 2 to 10 with tuberous sclerosis and intractable seizures. The chain joins TRBV4-1 to TRBJ1-6, with no clear D. Sequencing was performed on peripheral blood, taken at surgery. The CDR3 DNA sequence: TGCGCCAGCAGCCAAGAAAGCCCGGATAATTCACCCCTCCACTTT. It is translated as CASSQESPDNSPLHF.